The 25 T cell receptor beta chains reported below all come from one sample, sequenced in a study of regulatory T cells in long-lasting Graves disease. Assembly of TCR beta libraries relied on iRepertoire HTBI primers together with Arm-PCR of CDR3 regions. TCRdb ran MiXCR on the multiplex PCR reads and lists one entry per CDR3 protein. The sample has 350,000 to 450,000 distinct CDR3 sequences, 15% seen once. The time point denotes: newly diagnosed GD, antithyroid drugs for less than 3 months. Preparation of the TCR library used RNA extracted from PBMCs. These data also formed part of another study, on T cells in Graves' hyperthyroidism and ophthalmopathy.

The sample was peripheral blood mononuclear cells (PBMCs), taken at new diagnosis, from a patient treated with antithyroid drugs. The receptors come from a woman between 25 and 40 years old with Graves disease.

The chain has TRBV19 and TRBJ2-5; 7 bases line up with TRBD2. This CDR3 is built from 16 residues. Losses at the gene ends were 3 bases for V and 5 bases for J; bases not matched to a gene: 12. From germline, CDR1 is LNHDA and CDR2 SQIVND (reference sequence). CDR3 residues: CASSMRVAGVVETQYF. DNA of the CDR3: TGTGCCAGTAGTATGAGGGTGGCGGGAGTAGTTGAGACCCAGTACTTC.

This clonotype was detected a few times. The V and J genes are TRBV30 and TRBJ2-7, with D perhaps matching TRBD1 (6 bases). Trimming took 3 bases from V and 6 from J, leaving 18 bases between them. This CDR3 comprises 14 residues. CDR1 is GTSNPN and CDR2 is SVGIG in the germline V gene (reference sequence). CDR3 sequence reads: CAWSSGALVGEQYF. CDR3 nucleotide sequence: TGTGCCTGGAGCTCAGGGGCGCTTGTAGGCGAGCAGTACTTC.

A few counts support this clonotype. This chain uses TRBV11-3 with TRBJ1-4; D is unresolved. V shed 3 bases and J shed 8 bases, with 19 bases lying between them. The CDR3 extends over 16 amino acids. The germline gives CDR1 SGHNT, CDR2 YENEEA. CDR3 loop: CASSFSPLPTEEKLFF. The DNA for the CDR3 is TGTGCCAGCAGCTTTTCCCCCCTCCCGACCGAGGAAAAACTGTTTTTT.

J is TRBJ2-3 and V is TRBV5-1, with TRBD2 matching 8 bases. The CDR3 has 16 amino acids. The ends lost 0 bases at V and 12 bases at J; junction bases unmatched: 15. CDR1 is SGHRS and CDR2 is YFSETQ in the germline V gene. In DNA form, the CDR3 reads TGCGCCAGCAGCTTGGCCTTCGGGACTAGTGGCTCTCCTCAGTATTTT. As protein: CASSLAFGTSGSPQYF.

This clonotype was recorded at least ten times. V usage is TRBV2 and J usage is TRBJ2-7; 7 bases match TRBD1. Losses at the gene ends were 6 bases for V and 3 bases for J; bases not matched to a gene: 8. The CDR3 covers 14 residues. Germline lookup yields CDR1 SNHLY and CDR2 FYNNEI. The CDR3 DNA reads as TGTGCCAGCAGCCTCAAGAGACAGGGCTACGAGCAGTACTTC. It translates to CASSLKRQGYEQYF.

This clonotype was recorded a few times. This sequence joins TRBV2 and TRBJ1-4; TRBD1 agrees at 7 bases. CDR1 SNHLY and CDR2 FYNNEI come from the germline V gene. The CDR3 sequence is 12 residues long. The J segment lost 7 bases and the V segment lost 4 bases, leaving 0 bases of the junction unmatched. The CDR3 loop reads CASSGQGEKLFF. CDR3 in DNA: TGTGCCAGCAGTGGACAGGGTGAAAAACTGTTTTTT.

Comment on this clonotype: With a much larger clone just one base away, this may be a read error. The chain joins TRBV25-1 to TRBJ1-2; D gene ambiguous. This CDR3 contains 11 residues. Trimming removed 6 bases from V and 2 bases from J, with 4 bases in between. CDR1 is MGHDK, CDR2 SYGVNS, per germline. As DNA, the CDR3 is TGTGCCAGCAGGACAAACTATGGCTACACCTTC. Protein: CASRTNYGYTF.

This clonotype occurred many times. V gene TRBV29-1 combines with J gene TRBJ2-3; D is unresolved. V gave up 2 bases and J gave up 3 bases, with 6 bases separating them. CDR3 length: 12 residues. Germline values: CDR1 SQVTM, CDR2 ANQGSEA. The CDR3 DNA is TGCAGCGTTGAATCTCAGACAGATACGCAGTATTTT. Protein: CSVESQTDTQYF.

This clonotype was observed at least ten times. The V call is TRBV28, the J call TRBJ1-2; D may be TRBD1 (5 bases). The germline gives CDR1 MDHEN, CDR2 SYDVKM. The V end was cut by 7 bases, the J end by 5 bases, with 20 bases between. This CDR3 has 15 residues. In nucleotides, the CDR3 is TGTGCCAGCACCGAATTGAGGGGCGCAGGTTATGGCTACACCTTC. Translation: CASTELRGAGYGYTF.

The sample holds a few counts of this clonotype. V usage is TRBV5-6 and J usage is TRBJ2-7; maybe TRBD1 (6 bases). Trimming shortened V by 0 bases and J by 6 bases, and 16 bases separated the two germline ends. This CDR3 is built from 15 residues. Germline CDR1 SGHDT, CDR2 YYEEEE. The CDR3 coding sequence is TGTGCCAGCAGCTTGGCCCCCGTGGGGGCCCCCGAGCAGTACTTC. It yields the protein CASSLAPVGAPEQYF.

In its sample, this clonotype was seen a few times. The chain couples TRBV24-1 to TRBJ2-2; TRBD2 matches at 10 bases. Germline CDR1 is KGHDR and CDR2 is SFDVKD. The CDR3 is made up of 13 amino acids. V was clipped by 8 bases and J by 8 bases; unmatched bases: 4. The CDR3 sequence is CATKSSGRGELFF. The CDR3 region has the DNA TGTGCCACCAAGTCTAGCGGGAGAGGGGAGCTGTTTTTT.

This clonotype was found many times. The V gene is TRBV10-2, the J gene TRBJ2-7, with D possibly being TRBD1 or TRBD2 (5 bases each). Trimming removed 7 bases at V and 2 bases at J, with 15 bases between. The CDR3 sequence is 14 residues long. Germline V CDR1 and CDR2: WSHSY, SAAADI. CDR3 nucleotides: TGCGCCAGCACTCCAGAGGGGCAGGCCTACGAGCAGTACTTC. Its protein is CASTPEGQAYEQYF.

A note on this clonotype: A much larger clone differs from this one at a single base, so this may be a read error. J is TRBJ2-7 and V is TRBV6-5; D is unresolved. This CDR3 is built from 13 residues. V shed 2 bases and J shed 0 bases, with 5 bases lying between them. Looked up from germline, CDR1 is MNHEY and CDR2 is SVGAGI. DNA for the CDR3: TGTGCCAGCAGTTACCGGAGCTCCTACGAGCAGTACTTC. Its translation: CASSYRSSYEQYF.

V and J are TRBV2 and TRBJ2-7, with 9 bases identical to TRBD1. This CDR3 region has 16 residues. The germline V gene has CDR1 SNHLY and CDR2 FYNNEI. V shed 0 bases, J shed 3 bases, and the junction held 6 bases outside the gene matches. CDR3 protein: CASSEAIGTGRYEQYF. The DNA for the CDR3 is TGTGCCAGCAGTGAAGCGATTGGGACAGGGCGCTACGAGCAGTACTTC.

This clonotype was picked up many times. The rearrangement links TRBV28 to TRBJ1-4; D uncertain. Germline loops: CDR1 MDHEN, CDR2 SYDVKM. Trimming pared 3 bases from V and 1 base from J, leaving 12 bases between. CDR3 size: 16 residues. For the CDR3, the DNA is TGTGCCAGCAGTTTCGGCCAAGCCCTAACTAATGAAAAACTGTTTTTT. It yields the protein CASSFGQALTNEKLFF.

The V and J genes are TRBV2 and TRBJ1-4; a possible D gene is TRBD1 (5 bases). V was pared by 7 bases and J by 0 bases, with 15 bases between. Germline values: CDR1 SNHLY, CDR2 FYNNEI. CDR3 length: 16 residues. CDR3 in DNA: TGTGCCAGCATATGGAGGGGCTTCACAACTAATGAAAAACTGTTTTTT. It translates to CASIWRGFTTNEKLFF. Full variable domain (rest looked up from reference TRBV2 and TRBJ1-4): EPEVTQTPSHQVTQMGQEVILRCVPISNHLYFYWYRQILGQKVEFLVSFYNNEISEKSEIFDDQFSVERPDGSNFTLKIRSTKLEDSAMYFCASIWRGFTTNEKLFFGSGTQLSVL.

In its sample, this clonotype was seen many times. The CDR3, as DNA: TGTGCCAGCAGCTTAGATCTGGGGTATTTGAATGAGCAGTTCTTC. Encoded protein: CASSLDLGYLNEQFF. The chain recombines TRBV7-2 with TRBJ2-1; D ambiguous. Trimming removed 1 base at V and 7 bases at J, with 14 bases between. Germline CDR1 reads SGHTA; CDR2 reads FQGNSA. CDR3 length: 15 residues.

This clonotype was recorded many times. CDR3: CASSSVIAGRSLNEQFF. CDR3 in DNA: TGTGCCAGCAGCTCAGTCATAGCGGGACGGTCCCTCAATGAGCAGTTCTTC. The rearrangement uses TRBV11-2 and TRBJ2-1; 8 nucleotides align to TRBD2. Germline CDR1 and CDR2: SGHAT and FQNNGV. The CDR3 consists of 17 residues. The V and J ends lost 4 bases and 6 bases, in that order; junction bases with no gene match: 14.

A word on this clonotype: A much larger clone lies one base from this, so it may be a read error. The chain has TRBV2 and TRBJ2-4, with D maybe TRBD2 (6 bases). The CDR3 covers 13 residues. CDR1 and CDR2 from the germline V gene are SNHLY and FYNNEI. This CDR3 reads CASQRETKNIRYF. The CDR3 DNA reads TGTGCCAGCCAACGGGAGACCAAAAACATTCGGTACTTC.

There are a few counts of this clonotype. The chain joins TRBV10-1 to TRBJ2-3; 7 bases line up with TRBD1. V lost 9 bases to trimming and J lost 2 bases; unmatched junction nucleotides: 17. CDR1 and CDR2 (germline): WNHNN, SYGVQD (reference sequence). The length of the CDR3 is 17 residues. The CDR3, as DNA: TGCGCCAGGAAATCCTATCCCCGGGACAGATTCACAGATACGCAGTATTTT. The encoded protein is CARKSYPRDRFTDTQYF.

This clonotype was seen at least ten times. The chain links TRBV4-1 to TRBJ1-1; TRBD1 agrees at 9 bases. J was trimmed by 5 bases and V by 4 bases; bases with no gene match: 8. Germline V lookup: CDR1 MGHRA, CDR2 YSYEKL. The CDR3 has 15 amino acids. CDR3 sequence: CASSLAPTGGTEAFF. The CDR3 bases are TGCGCCAGCAGCCTAGCCCCGACAGGGGGGACTGAAGCTTTCTTT.

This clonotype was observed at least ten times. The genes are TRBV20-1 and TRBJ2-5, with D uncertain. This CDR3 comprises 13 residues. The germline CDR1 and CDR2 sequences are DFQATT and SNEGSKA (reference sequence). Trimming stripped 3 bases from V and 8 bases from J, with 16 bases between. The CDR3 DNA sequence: TGCAGTGCTAGGACACAAGGGCAGTTTACCCAGTACTTC. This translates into CSARTQGQFTQYF.

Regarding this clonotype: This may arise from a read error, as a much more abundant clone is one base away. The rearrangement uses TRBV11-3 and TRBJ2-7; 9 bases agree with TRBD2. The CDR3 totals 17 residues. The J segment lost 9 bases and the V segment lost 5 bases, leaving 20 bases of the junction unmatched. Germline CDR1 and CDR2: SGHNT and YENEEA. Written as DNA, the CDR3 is TGTGCCAGCAGCCAAGTAGGAGGTAGCGGGAGAGGCGACGGGCAGTACTTC. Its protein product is CASSQVGGSGRGDGQYF.

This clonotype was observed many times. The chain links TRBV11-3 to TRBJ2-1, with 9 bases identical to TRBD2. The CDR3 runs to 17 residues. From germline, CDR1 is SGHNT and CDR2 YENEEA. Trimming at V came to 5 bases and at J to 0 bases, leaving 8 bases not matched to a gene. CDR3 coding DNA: TGTGCCAGCAGCCTTTTGGCGGGAGGGAGCTCCTACAATGAGCAGTTCTTC. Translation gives CASSLLAGGSSYNEQFF.

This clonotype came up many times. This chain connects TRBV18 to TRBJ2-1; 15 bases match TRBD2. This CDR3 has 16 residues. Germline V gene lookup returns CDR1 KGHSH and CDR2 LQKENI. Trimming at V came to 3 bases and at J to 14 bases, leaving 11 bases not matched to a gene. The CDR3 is CASSPKGLAGGELEFF. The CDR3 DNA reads TGTGCCAGCTCACCTAAGGGACTAGCGGGAGGTGAATTGGAGTTCTTC.